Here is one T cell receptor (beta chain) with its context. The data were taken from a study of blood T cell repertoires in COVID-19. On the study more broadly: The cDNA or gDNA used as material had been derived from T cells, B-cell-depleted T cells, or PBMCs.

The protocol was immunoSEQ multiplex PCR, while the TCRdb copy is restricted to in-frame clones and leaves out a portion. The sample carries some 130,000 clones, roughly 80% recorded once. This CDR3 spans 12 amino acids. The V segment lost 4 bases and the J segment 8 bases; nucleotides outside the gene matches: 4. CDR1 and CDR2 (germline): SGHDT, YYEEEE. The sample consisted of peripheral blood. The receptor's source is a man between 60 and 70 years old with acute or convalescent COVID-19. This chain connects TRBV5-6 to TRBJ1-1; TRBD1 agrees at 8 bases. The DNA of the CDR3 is TGTGCCAGCAGCCAACGGGACAGGGAAGCTTTCTTT. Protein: CASSQRDREAFF.